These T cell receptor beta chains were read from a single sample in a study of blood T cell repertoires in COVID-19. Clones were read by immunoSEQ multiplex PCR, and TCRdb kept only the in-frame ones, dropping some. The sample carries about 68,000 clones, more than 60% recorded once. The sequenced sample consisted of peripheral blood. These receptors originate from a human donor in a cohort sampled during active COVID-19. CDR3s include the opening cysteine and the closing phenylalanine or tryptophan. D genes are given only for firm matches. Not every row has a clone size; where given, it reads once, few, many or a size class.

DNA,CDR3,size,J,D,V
TGTGCCACAGTAGCGGGGAGCTACAATGAGCAGTTCTTC,CATVAGSYNEQFF,.,TRBJ2-1,TRBD2,TRBV28
TGTGCCAGCAGTTACCCGAAGTTAGCGGGAGGTGGAGAGCAGTTCTTC,CASSYPKLAGGGEQFF,.,TRBJ2-1,TRBD2,TRBV6-6
TGCAGCGCCCCGGGACAGTCGACGGTGGAGGGCTACACCTTC,CSAPGQSTVEGYTF,.,TRBJ1-2,TRBD1,TRBV29-1
TGCGCCAGCAGCTTGGATCCTGGGGGCGAAAAACTGTTTTTT,CASSLDPGGEKLFF,.,TRBJ1-4,.,TRBV5-1
TGTGCCAGCAGCTTGAGTCGGGACAGCTCCTACGAGCAGTACTTC,CASSLSRDSSYEQYF,few,TRBJ2-7,TRBD1,TRBV5-4
TGTGCCAGCAGTTTATCCGACGAGGCCTATGGCTACACCTTC,CASSLSDEAYGYTF,once,TRBJ1-2,.,TRBV28
TGCAGTGCTAGTCAACGAGTACAGGTCGAAAAACTGTTTTTT,CSASQRVQVEKLFF,.,TRBJ1-4,.,TRBV20-1
TGCGCCAGCAGCGGGGCTGGCCCCGAGAACACTGAAGCTTTCTTT,CASSGAGPENTEAFF,.,TRBJ1-1,.,TRBV5-1
TGTGCCAGCAGTGGACAGGGGGTCGCTGAGCAGTTCTTC,CASSGQGVAEQFF,few,TRBJ2-1,TRBD1,TRBV7-2
TGTGCCTGGAGTCCGGGACTAGCGGGGGGCACAGATACGCAGTATTTT,CAWSPGLAGGTDTQYF,.,TRBJ2-3,TRBD2,TRBV30
TGTGCCAGCAGCTCCATACCGGGACAGGGGCGAGACGAGCAGTACTTC,CASSSIPGQGRDEQYF,.,TRBJ2-7,TRBD1,TRBV11-2
TGTGCCACCAGCTCAGGGCAAAATTCACCCCTCCACTTT,CATSSGQNSPLHF,once,TRBJ1-6,.,TRBV15
TGTGCCACCGCACAATCCGGGACAGGCACAGATACGCAGTATTTT,CATAQSGTGTDTQYF,.,TRBJ2-3,TRBD1,TRBV18
TGCAGTGCTAGTTATAGCTCTAGCTCCTACAATGAGCAGTTCTTC,CSASYSSSSYNEQFF,.,TRBJ2-1,.,TRBV20-1
TGTGCCAGCAGCTTGGGGACATCAAACACCGGGGAGCTGTTTTTT,CASSLGTSNTGELFF,.,TRBJ2-2,.,TRBV7-2
TGCGCCAGCACCAAGACAAGGGGAAGCACAGATACGCAGTATTTT,CASTKTRGSTDTQYF,few,TRBJ2-3,.,TRBV4-3
TGTGCCAGCAGTTCCCGTCGGGAGAGATCCTACGAGCAGTACTTC,CASSSRRERSYEQYF,.,TRBJ2-7,.,TRBV27
TGTGCCAGCAGCTTATCAGGGGGCTACGAGCAGTACTTC,CASSLSGGYEQYF,.,TRBJ2-7,TRBD1,TRBV5-4
TGTGCCAGCTCACCTACGGACAGGGGGCGATGGTACACCTTC,CASSPTDRGRWYTF,.,TRBJ1-2,TRBD1,TRBV18
TGCGCCAGCAGCGTAGACACCCCAACTAATGAAAAACTGTTTTTT,CASSVDTPTNEKLFF,.,TRBJ1-4,.,TRBV5-1
TGTGCCAGCAGTGAGAGGTTTACCTACGAGCAGTACTTC,CASSERFTYEQYF,few,TRBJ2-7,.,TRBV2
TGCGCCAGCAGTGAGTCATTTGGGACTAGCGGGAGCCAAAACATTCAGTACTTC,CASSESFGTSGSQNIQYF,.,TRBJ2-4,TRBD2,TRBV10-1
TGTGCCAGCAGCGTAGATGACAGTATAGACTATGGCTACACCTTC,CASSVDDSIDYGYTF,.,TRBJ1-2,.,TRBV9
TGTGCCAGCAGTGAATCTCCACAGGGGAGAGGAGAAAAACTGTTTTTT,CASSESPQGRGEKLFF,.,TRBJ1-4,TRBD1,TRBV2
TGCAGCGTTGTAGGGCTAGCGGAGACCCAGTACTTC,CSVVGLAETQYF,.,TRBJ2-5,.,TRBV29-1
TGCGCCAGCAGCCGCAGGGCAGCGGGAGACTCCTACAATGAGCAGTTCTTC,CASSRRAAGDSYNEQFF,.,TRBJ2-1,TRBD2,TRBV4-3
TGTGCCAGCAGCAATTCAGGGGGGTCCTCTGGAAACACCATATATTTT,CASSNSGGSSGNTIYF,.,TRBJ1-3,TRBD1,TRBV7-2
TGTGCCAGCAGCTTAGATCCCGGGACTTTAGATGGCTACACCTTC,CASSLDPGTLDGYTF,.,TRBJ1-2,.,TRBV11-2
TGCGCCAGCAGCTTGGGGAGGGGGCTCACAGATACGCAGTATTTT,CASSLGRGLTDTQYF,.,TRBJ2-3,.,TRBV5-1
TGCGCCAGCAGCTTGGCCGACAGTAACACAGATACGCAGTATTTT,CASSLADSNTDTQYF,.,TRBJ2-3,.,TRBV5-1
TGTGCCAGCAGCTCTTTTCGGGAGGGCGAGCAGTACTTC,CASSSFREGEQYF,.,TRBJ2-7,TRBD2,TRBV6-2/TRBV6-3
TGTGCCAGCCATACAGGGAGCTCTGGGGCCAACGTCCTGACTTTC,CASHTGSSGANVLTF,.,TRBJ2-6,.,TRBV2
TGTGCCAGCAGCGTAGGTCCCCAGTCGAACACTGAAGCTTTCTTT,CASSVGPQSNTEAFF,.,TRBJ1-1,.,TRBV9
TGTGCCAGCAGCTTAGATTACAGGGTTACAGCGGGGGCCAACACCGGGGAGCTGTTTTTT,CASSLDYRVTAGANTGELFF,.,TRBJ2-2,TRBD2,TRBV11-3
TGTGCCAGCAGCCAGGGACAGGGTGGGCAGCCCCAGCATTTT,CASSQGQGGQPQHF,few,TRBJ1-5,TRBD1,TRBV3-1/TRBV3-2
TGTGCCAGCAGCTATTCAGGGGGTATCGGTGAAAAACTGTTTTTT,CASSYSGGIGEKLFF,.,TRBJ1-4,TRBD1,TRBV7-6
TGTGCCAGCGGCCGGGGGATGAGCGATGAAAAACTGTTTTTT,CASGRGMSDEKLFF,.,TRBJ1-4,.,TRBV11-2
TGTGCCAGCAGTCCACAACGGACTGCGGAAGCTTTCTTT,CASSPQRTAEAFF,.,TRBJ1-1,.,TRBV6-5